These 26 T cell receptor beta chains were sequenced from one sample in a study of T cell repertoires in cytomegalovirus infection. Antigens for these TCRs are unknown. MiXCR, run by TCRdb on the reads, gives a single entry per CDR3 protein. The sample lists 50,000 or so distinct CDR3 sequences, roughly 19% seen once, with roughly 53% in the top ten. The sample consisted of CD8+ T cells from cultured PBMCs, taken from culture after CMV antigen stimulation. These receptor sequences come from a human donor in good health (CMV status not recorded). Some clones in this sample may be carry-over from other donors' samples.

This clonotype was seen only a few times. This chain links TRBV3-1 with TRBJ1-2; 9 positions match TRBD1. Germline V gene data show CDR1 as LGHDT and CDR2 as YNNKEL (reference sequence). J lost 8 bases, V lost 1 base, and 14 bases had no gene match. This CDR3 has 17 amino acids. The DNA for the CDR3 is TGTGCCAGCAGCCAAGGGAGGACAGGGGCCCAATCGATAGGCTACACCTTC. This codes for CASSQGRTGAQSIGYTF.

The V call is TRBV27, the J call TRBJ1-3, with 9 bases lining up with TRBD1. The CDR3 contains 15 residues. Germline CDR1 reads MNHEY; CDR2 reads SMNVEV (reference sequence). V was pared by 7 bases and J by 2 bases, with 6 bases of the junction left unmatched. CDR3 in DNA: TGTGCCAGCAAGAAGGACAGGGGAACTGGAAACACCATATATTTT. This sequence encodes CASKKDRGTGNTIYF.

This clonotype has a handful of counts. V usage is TRBV29-1 and J usage is TRBJ1-1, with D possibly TRBD1 on 6 matching bases. V lost 3 bases and J lost 0, with 8 bases in between. Germline V gives CDR1 SQVTM, CDR2 ANQGSEA. This CDR3 is 13 amino acids long. CDR3 amino acids: CSVEDSLNTEAFF. The CDR3 DNA reads TGCAGCGTTGAGGACAGCTTGAACACTGAAGCTTTCTTT.

The rearrangement uses TRBV6-5 and TRBJ2-2; 7 bases align to TRBD2. V lost 2 bases to trimming and J lost 6 bases; unmatched junction nucleotides: 0. The CDR3 runs 13 residues. Germline V gene lookup returns CDR1 MNHEY and CDR2 SVGAGI. The CDR3 spells CASSYGGAGELFF. CDR3 coding DNA: TGTGCCAGCAGTTACGGGGGGGCCGGGGAGCTGTTTTTT.

V gene TRBV6-8 combines with J gene TRBJ1-1; perhaps TRBD1 as D (5 bases). The CDR3 sequence is 15 residues long. The germline V gene encodes CDR1 MNHGY and CDR2 SAAAGT. The germline V and J ends were trimmed by 7 bases and 1 base, with 16 bases remaining between them. CDR3 amino acids: CASNRAGSPNTEAFF. The CDR3 nucleotides read TGTGCCAGCAATCGGGCAGGGTCCCCGAACACTGAAGCTTTCTTT.

J is TRBJ2-7 and V is TRBV11-3, with a possible D match to TRBD2 (6 bases). The CDR3 covers 13 residues. V lost 2 bases and J 6 bases, leaving 11 bases between the germline ends. Germline CDR1 and CDR2: SGHNT and YENEEA. This CDR3 is CASSLQGGVEQYF. CDR3 bases: TGTGCCAGCAGCTTACAGGGAGGCGTCGAGCAGTACTTC.

This clonotype was seen repeatedly, ten times or more. The chain is built from TRBV7-2 and TRBJ2-5, with D hard to call. CDR1 is SGHTA, CDR2 FQGNSA, per germline. The CDR3 loop spans 12 amino acids. The V gene lost 5 bases and the J gene lost 5 bases, with 9 bases spanning the gap. DNA for the CDR3: TGTGCCAGCAGCCCGCCGGGTGAGACCCAGTACTTC. Translating it yields CASSPPGETQYF.

Worth noting for this clonotype: A much bigger clone sits one base away, suggesting this may be a read error. This chain uses TRBV7-6 with TRBJ1-4, with D unclear. The CDR3 has 15 amino acids. CDR1 and CDR2 (germline): SGHVS, FNYEAQ. With 4 bases removed from V and 3 bases from J, the gap between germline ends came to 12 bases. CDR3 sequence (DNA): TGTGCCAGCAGCTCGGTGACTGAAGCTAATGAAAAACTGTTTTTT. Protein product: CASSSVTEANEKLFF.

A remark on this clonotype: The junction does not match germline at one end; this may be a read error. This chain connects TRBV12-3 or TRBV12-4 to TRBJ1-4; D unresolved. The CDR3 is 15 amino acids. CDR3 DNA: TGTGCCAGCAGTCGGACGGGGAATGCGAATGGAAAACTGTTTTTT. It is translated as CASSRTGNANGKLFF.

This clonotype was seen ten or more times. The V call is TRBV27, the J call TRBJ2-3; no clear D. Trimming shortened V by 2 bases and J by 6 bases, and 12 bases separated the two germline ends. The CDR3 consists of 14 residues. Germline loops: CDR1 MNHEY, CDR2 SMNVEV (reference sequence). In nucleotides, the CDR3 is TGTGCCAGCAGTTTAGAGCCTATCCTGGATACGCAGTATTTT. It yields the protein CASSLEPILDTQYF.

This clonotype has ten or more counts. This chain links TRBV28 with TRBJ1-5; weak D call: TRBD1 (5 bases). CDR1 MDHEN and CDR2 SYDVKM come from the germline V gene. Between the trimmed V and J ends, which lost 2 bases and 1 base, there was a span of 12 bases. This CDR3 contains 16 residues. CDR3 nucleotide sequence: TGTGCCAGCAGTTTAGGGACTCCTCGGAGCAATCAGCCCCAGCATTTT. It specifies CASSLGTPRSNQPQHF.

This clonotype has only a few counts. V and J are TRBV18 and TRBJ2-7, with 8 bases matching TRBD1. V dropped 3 bases and J dropped 4; count of bases not matched to a gene: 5. The length of the CDR3 is 14 residues. Germline V gene data show CDR1 as KGHSH and CDR2 as LQKENI. The CDR3 nucleotides read TGTGCCAGCTCACCCCCGACAGGGGAGTACGAGCAGTACTTC. The encoded protein is CASSPPTGEYEQYF.

The chain recombines TRBV28 with TRBJ2-7; D is unresolved. The V and J ends lost 1 base and 6 bases respectively, with 10 bases between them. The CDR3 contains 13 residues. Germline V gene data show CDR1 as MDHEN and CDR2 as SYDVKM. The DNA of the CDR3 is TGTGCCAGCAGTTTATCAAGTTCTCCCGAGCAGTACTTC. Translation gives CASSLSSSPEQYF.

This clonotype showed up just a few times. The chain carries TRBV6-1 and TRBJ2-3; tentatively, D is TRBD2 (6 bases). The ends were cut back, 6 bases at V and 0 bases at J, with 10 bases in the middle. CDR1 and CDR2 from the germline V gene are MNHNS and SASEGT. This CDR3 is 14 amino acids long. CDR3 protein: CASRRETSTDTQYF. CDR3 sequence (DNA): TGTGCCAGCAGACGGGAGACTAGCACAGATACGCAGTATTTT.

V gene TRBV11-3 combines with J gene TRBJ2-5; 8 nucleotides agree with TRBD2. This CDR3 has 14 residues. Trimming at V came to 4 bases and at J to 5 bases, leaving 6 bases not matched to a gene. Germline V CDR1 and CDR2: SGHNT, YENEEA. CDR3 sequence (DNA): TGTGCCAGCAGCTCACGGGGGGGCACGGAGACCCAGTACTTC. Translation gives CASSSRGGTETQYF.

This clonotype was observed at least ten times. The V call is TRBV27, the J call TRBJ2-2; D possibly corresponds to TRBD1 (6 bases). The ends were cut back, 8 bases at V and 7 bases at J, with 17 bases in the middle. This CDR3 has 14 residues. Germline V CDR1 and CDR2: MNHEY, SMNVEV (reference sequence). CDR3 DNA: TGTGCCAGCCACCAGCAGGGGTTCGGCGGGGAGCTGTTTTTT. This codes for CASHQQGFGGELFF.

The chain couples TRBV6-1 to TRBJ2-3; TRBD2 agrees at 10 bases. Looked up from germline, CDR1 is MNHNS and CDR2 is SASEGT. The CDR3 is 14 residues long. The V and J ends lost 7 bases and 4 bases, in that order; junction bases with no gene match: 5. The CDR3 nucleotides are TGTGCCAGCACCGGGACTAGCGATCCAGATACGCAGTATTTT. Its translation is CASTGTSDPDTQYF.

This clonotype appeared many times. The genes are TRBV6-1 and TRBJ2-2; 7 nucleotides agree with TRBD1. J was trimmed by 2 bases and V by 4 bases; bases with no gene match: 4. Germline CDR1 reads MNHNS; CDR2 reads SASEGT. This CDR3 region has 15 residues. DNA of the CDR3: TGTGCCAGCAGTGGAACAGGGGTAAACACCGGGGAGCTGTTTTTT. It is translated as CASSGTGVNTGELFF.

CDR3: CASSLRGRVHEQYF. The CDR3 nucleotides are TGTGCCAGCAGTTTAAGGGGCAGGGTCCACGAGCAGTACTTC. The chain couples TRBV27 to TRBJ2-7; D is perhaps TRBD1 (5 bases). V lost 2 bases to trimming and J lost 5 bases, with 13 bases between them. This CDR3 is 14 amino acids long. Germline V gives CDR1 MNHEY, CDR2 SMNVEV (reference sequence).

This clonotype has ten or more counts. The CDR3 reads CASSSLEGQPQHF. In DNA form, the CDR3 reads TGTGCCAGCAGCTCCCTGGAGGGTCAGCCCCAGCATTTT. The chain couples TRBV7-8 to TRBJ1-5, with D uncertain. The CDR3 consists of 13 residues. Germline V gene data show CDR1 as SGHVS and CDR2 as FQNEAQ. V was trimmed by 4 bases and J by 6 bases, leaving 10 bases between them.

This clonotype has only a few counts. The chain combines TRBV7-9 with TRBJ2-1, with 11 bases aligning to TRBD2. The germline V gene encodes CDR1 SEHNR and CDR2 FQNEAQ (reference sequence). V lost 3 bases and J lost 8; bases outside the gene matches: 6. The CDR3 is made up of 15 amino acids. This CDR3 is CASSFFSGGAYEQFF. The CDR3 nucleotides read TGTGCCAGCAGCTTTTTTAGCGGGGGGGCGTATGAGCAGTTCTTC. Together with reference TRBV7-9 and TRBJ2-1, the CDR3 gives the full variable domain: DTGVSQNPRHKITKRGQNVTFRCDPISEHNRLYWYRQTLGQGPEFLTYFQNEAQLEKSRLLSDRFSAERPKGSFSTLEIQRTEQGDSAMYLCASSFFSGGAYEQFFGPGTRLTVL.

This clonotype was counted between two and nine times. The rearrangement joins TRBV13 to TRBJ2-1; D unresolved. V was clipped by 5 bases and J by 9 bases, with 14 bases between them. Germline V gene data show CDR1 as PRHDT and CDR2 as FYEKMQ (reference sequence). The CDR3 spans 13 residues. CDR3 sequence reads: CASSPLYGGEQFF. The DNA of the CDR3 is TGTGCCAGCAGCCCTCTTTATGGTGGTGAGCAGTTCTTC.

This clonotype was seen repeatedly, ten times or more. V usage is TRBV15 and J usage is TRBJ2-1, with a weak D call TRBD2 (5 bases). The CDR3 extends over 16 amino acids. Trimming removed 0 bases at V and 5 bases at J, with 14 bases between. The germline gives CDR1 LNHNV, CDR2 YYDKDF (reference sequence). CDR3 protein: CATSRDRSVTNNEQFF. The CDR3 nucleotides are TGTGCCACCAGCAGAGATCGTAGCGTGACAAACAATGAGCAGTTCTTC.

The rearrangement links TRBV7-7 to TRBJ2-3, with D unclear. Per germline, CDR1 SSHAT and CDR2 FNYEAQ (reference sequence). The CDR3 is 15 residues long. Trimming shortened V by 5 bases and J by 6 bases, and 18 bases separated the two germline ends. The CDR3 is CASSPALGPGDTQYF. As DNA, the CDR3 is TGTGCCAGCAGCCCCGCTCTTGGGCCCGGGGATACGCAGTATTTT.

The rearrangement links TRBV27 to TRBJ2-7; D tentatively reads TRBD1 or TRBD2 (5 bases each). CDR3 length: 12 residues. The germline V gene encodes CDR1 MNHEY and CDR2 SMNVEV (reference sequence). V was shortened by 3 bases and J by 7 bases, with 10 bases between the two germline ends. The CDR3 DNA sequence: TGTGCCAGCAGTTTTGGGGGAAAAGAGCAGTACTTC. It is translated as CASSFGGKEQYF.

There are many counts of this clonotype. This chain uses TRBV7-9 with TRBJ2-1; 10 bases match TRBD2. Germline trimming cut 3 bases from V and 8 bases from J; bases unmatched to any gene: 7. Germline loops: CDR1 SEHNR, CDR2 FQNEAQ (reference sequence). The CDR3 extends over 15 amino acids. As DNA, the CDR3 is TGTGCCAGCAGCTTCGGCACTAGCGGGATCGATGAGCAGTTCTTC. Translating gives CASSFGTSGIDEQFF.